This passage covers 11 T cell receptor beta chains from one sample sequenced in a study of vaccination and CD4 T cells after COVID-19. Scientists ran DNA taken from cultured CD4+ T cells through the Oncomine TCR Beta short-read assay for sequencing. TCRdb re-derived calls from the PCR reads in MiXCR, one entry per CDR3 protein. The profile shows fewer than 15,000 distinct CDR3 sequences, 50% to 65% of them singletons. No antigen has been identified for these receptors. The treatment denotes: approximately nine-day PBMC culture with coronavirus spike peptide pools or control peptides (ViraFEST assay). Input material: CD4+ T cells from blood, cultured in vitro. Receptors were obtained from a human donor who had recovered from COVID-19.

There are a few counts of this clonotype. The chain employs TRBV27 and TRBJ1-6; D may be TRBD1 (6 bases). The germline CDR1 and CDR2 sequences are MNHEY and SMNVEV (reference sequence). The CDR3 covers 17 residues. The V and J ends lost 7 bases and 9 bases respectively, with 25 bases between them. Written as DNA, the CDR3 is TGTGCCAGCACCTCATATGTCGGGACATACCGACCTTCACCCCTCCACTTT. Protein sequence: CASTSYVGTYRPSPLHF.

The chain has TRBV7-2 and TRBJ2-2; unclear D gene. This CDR3 comprises 14 residues. Trimming shortened V by 0 bases and J by 2 bases, and 4 bases separated the two germline ends. Germline V gives CDR1 SGHTA, CDR2 FQGNSA. The CDR3 bases are TGTGCCAGCAGCTTAGCCAGAAACACCGGGGAGCTGTTTTTT. It specifies CASSLARNTGELFF. The full variable domain, its missing parts supplied by reference TRBV7-2 and TRBJ2-2, is GAGVSQSPSNKVTEKGKDVELRCDPISGHTALYWYRQSLGQGLEFLIYFQGNSAPDKSGLPSDRFSAERTGGSVSTLTIQRTQQEDSAVYLCASSLARNTGELFFGEGSRLTVL.

This clonotype has more than one count but fewer than ten. This rearrangement joins TRBV6-1 to TRBJ2-1, with a possible D match to TRBD2 (5 bases). Germline loops: CDR1 MNHNS, CDR2 SASEGT. Trimming removed 4 bases from V and 1 base from J, with 11 bases in between. The CDR3 length is 15 residues. The CDR3 protein is CASSVVGESYNEQFF. In DNA form, the CDR3 reads TGTGCCAGCAGTGTGGTCGGGGAGTCCTACAATGAGCAGTTCTTC.

V and J are TRBV25-1 and TRBJ1-1, with no clear D. Germline V CDR1 and CDR2: MGHDK, SYGVNS. The CDR3 length is 12 residues. Trimming left V 5 bases short and J 5 bases short, with 9 bases between. This chain's CDR3 is CASSNPGTEAFF. In DNA, the CDR3 is TGTGCCAGCAGTAACCCTGGGACTGAAGCTTTCTTT.

This clonotype came up a few times. The rearrangement links TRBV6-1 to TRBJ1-3; no clear D. CDR1 is MNHNS and CDR2 is SASEGT in the germline V gene. The CDR3 sequence is 16 residues long. Trimming took 0 bases from V and 2 from J, leaving 11 bases between them. The chain's CDR3 is CASSEALSSPGNTIYF. The CDR3 DNA sequence: TGTGCCAGCAGTGAAGCGCTAAGCTCTCCTGGAAACACCATATATTTT.

The chain combines TRBV11-2 with TRBJ2-1; D gene ambiguous. Germline V CDR1 and CDR2: SGHAT, FQNNGV. The V end was cut by 1 base, the J end by 0 bases, with 10 bases between. This CDR3 has 16 residues. The CDR3 DNA follows: TGTGCCAGCAGCTTAGGCTGGCAAAGCTCCTACAATGAGCAGTTCTTC. Translated: CASSLGWQSSYNEQFF.

This chain uses TRBV4-1 with TRBJ1-2, with D perhaps TRBD1 (5 bases). The CDR3 runs 14 residues. The V gene's germline CDR1 is MGHRA and CDR2 YSYEKL. V was shortened by 4 bases and J by 6 bases, with 15 bases between the two germline ends. The CDR3 DNA sequence: TGCGCCAGCAGCCCACCATACAGGCCTAATGGCTACACCTTC. Protein: CASSPPYRPNGYTF.

This chain connects TRBV3-1 to TRBJ2-7; D might be TRBD2 (6 bases). Germline V gene lookup returns CDR1 LGHDT and CDR2 YNNKEL (reference sequence). Trimming stripped 1 base from V and 6 bases from J, with 13 bases between. There are 14 residues in the CDR3. The CDR3 is CASSQVGGRLEQYF. The CDR3 DNA is TGTGCCAGCAGCCAAGTCGGGGGACGTCTCGAGCAGTACTTC.

The chain couples TRBV20-1 to TRBJ1-2; the D gene is possibly TRBD1 (5 bases). Deletions cut 0 bases from V and 6 bases from J, with 14 bases between. This CDR3 has 14 amino acids. Germline CDR1 is DFQATT and CDR2 is SNEGSKA (reference sequence). The CDR3 DNA reads TGCAGTGCTAGAGATTGGGGGAGGGCAGATGGCTACACCTTC. Its translation: CSARDWGRADGYTF.

The chain is built from TRBV23-1 and TRBJ2-1; D ambiguous. TRBV23-1 is designated an ORF whose function remains uncertain. The CDR3 contains 15 residues. V lost 7 bases and J lost 5, with 18 bases in between. CDR3 region: CASTPGVAPHNEQFF. CDR3 DNA sequence: TGCGCCAGCACCCCGGGTGTAGCCCCTCACAATGAGCAGTTCTTC.

In this sample, this clonotype turned up a few times. The V gene is TRBV7-2, the J gene TRBJ2-2; 8 nucleotides align to TRBD1. The CDR3 has 16 residues. V shed 5 bases and J 2 bases; nucleotides not matched to a gene: 7. In germline, CDR1 is SGHTA, CDR2 FQGNSA. The CDR3 nucleotides are TGTGCCAGCAGCCCAGGGCCAGGGGGCAACACCGGGGAGCTGTTTTTT. Its protein is CASSPGPGGNTGELFF.